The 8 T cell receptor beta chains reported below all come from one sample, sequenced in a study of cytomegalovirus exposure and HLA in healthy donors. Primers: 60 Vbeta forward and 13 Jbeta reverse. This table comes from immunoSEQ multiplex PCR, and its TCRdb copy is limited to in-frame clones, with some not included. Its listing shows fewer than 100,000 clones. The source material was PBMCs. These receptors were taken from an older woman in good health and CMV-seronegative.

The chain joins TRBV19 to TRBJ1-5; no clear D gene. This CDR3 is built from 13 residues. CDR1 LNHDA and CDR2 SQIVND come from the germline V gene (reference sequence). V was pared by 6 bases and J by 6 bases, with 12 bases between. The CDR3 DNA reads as TGTGCCAGTAGCCTAGGGAGAACTCAGCCCCAGCATTTT. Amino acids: CASSLGRTQPQHF.

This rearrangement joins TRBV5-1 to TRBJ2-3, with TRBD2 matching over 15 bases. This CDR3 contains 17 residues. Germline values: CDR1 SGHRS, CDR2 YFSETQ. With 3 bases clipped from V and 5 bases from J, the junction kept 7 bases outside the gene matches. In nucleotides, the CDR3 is TGCGCCAGCAGCTGGGGACTAGCGGGAGGCTTGCAAGATACGCAGTATTTT. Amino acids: CASSWGLAGGLQDTQYF.

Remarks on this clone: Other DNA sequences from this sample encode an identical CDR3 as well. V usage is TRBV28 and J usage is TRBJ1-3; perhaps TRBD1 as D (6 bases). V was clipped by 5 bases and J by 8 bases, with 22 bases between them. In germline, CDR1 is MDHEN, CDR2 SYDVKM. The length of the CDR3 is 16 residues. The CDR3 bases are TGTGCCAGCAGTCCCCCCGGGACAATTCTGAGAGACACCATATATTTT. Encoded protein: CASSPPGTILRDTIYF.

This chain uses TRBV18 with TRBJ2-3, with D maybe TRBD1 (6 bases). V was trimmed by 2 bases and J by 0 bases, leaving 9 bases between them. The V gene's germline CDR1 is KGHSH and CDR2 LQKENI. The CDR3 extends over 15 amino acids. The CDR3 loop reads CASSPFGTSTDTQYF. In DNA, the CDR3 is TGTGCCAGCTCACCATTTGGGACAAGCACAGATACGCAGTATTTT.

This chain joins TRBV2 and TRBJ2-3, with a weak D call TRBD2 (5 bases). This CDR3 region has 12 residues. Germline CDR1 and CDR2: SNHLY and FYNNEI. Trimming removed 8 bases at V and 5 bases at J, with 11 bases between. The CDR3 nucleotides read TGTGCCAGCCGCGGAGGACGAGATACGCAGTATTTT. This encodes CASRGGRDTQYF.

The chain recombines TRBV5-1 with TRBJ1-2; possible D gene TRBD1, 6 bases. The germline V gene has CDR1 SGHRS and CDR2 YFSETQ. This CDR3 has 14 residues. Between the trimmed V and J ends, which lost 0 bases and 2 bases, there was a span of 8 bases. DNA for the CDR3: TGCGCCAGCAGCTTGGGGACAGAAAACTATGGCTACACCTTC. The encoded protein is CASSLGTENYGYTF. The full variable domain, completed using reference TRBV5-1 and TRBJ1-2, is KAGVTQTPRYLIKTRGQQVTLSCSPISGHRSVSWYQQTPGQGLQFLFEYFSETQRNKGNFPGRFSGRQFSNSRSEMNVSTLELGDSALYLCASSLGTENYGYTFGSGTRLTVV.

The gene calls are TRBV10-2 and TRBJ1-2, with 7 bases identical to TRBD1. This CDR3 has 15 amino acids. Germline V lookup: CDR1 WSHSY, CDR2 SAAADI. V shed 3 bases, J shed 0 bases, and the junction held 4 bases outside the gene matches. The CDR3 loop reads CASSEAGGPNYGYTF. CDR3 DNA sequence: TGCGCCAGCAGTGAAGCAGGGGGGCCTAACTATGGCTACACCTTC.

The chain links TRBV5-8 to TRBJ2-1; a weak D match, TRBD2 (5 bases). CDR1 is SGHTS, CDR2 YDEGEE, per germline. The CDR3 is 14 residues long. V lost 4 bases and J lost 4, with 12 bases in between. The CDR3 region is CASSVREEYNEQFF. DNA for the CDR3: TGTGCCAGCAGCGTCCGGGAAGAGTACAATGAGCAGTTCTTC.